A selection of T cell receptor beta chains follows, all from one sample in a study of shared clonotypes between healthy human individuals. Libraries were prepared by immunoSEQ multiplex PCR; TCRdb keeps only in-frame clonotypes and omits some of them. Of over a million clones detected, roughly 96% appear once; the ten largest clones hold about 1%. Sequencing was carried out using naive CD4+ T cells sorted from blood. The receptor set was obtained from a man aged 25 to 40 in good health. Both conserved end residues are part of each CDR3. A D gene is named only where the DNA matches it firmly. Only some rows state a clone size, as once, few, many or a class for expanded clones.

D	V	J	size	CDR3	DNA
-	TRBV14	TRBJ2-7	-	CASSQDPSAREQYF	TGTGCCAGCAGCCAAGATCCAAGCGCAAGGGAGCAGTACTTC
-	TRBV9	TRBJ2-5	-	CASSVEWTGETQYF	TGTGCCAGCAGCGTAGAATGGACGGGAGAGACCCAGTACTTC
-	TRBV19	TRBJ1-5	-	CASRFGIRQPQHF	TGTGCCAGTAGATTCGGCATTCGTCAGCCCCAGCATTTT
-	TRBV7-2	TRBJ2-1	-	CASSLFLGTPGEQFF	TGTGCCAGCAGCCTGTTCCTCGGGACTCCAGGTGAGCAGTTCTTC
TRBD1	TRBV19	TRBJ2-4	-	CASNALRDRGAKNIQYF	TGTGCCAGTAACGCCCTCCGGGACAGGGGAGCCAAAAACATTCAGTACTTC
-	TRBV5-1	TRBJ2-3	-	CASRVSDTQYF	TGCGCCAGCAGGGTCTCAGATACGCAGTATTTT
TRBD2	TRBV11-3	TRBJ2-1	once	CASSLGTSGRIYNEQFF	TGTGCCAGCAGCCTTGGGACTAGCGGGAGGATCTACAATGAGCAGTTCTTC
-	TRBV19	TRBJ2-1	once	CASSTNNEQFF	TGTGCCAGTAGTACCAACAATGAGCAGTTCTTC
-	TRBV28	TRBJ2-7	-	CASSPAASANSYEQYF	TGTGCCAGCAGTCCCGCGGCTTCGGCAAACTCCTACGAGCAGTACTTC
-	TRBV28	TRBJ2-7	-	CASRRQGGIHEQYF	TGTGCCAGCAGAAGACAGGGAGGTATACACGAGCAGTACTTC
-	TRBV7-8	TRBJ1-3	-	CASSFDSGRDTIYF	TGTGCCAGCAGCTTCGACAGCGGCCGCGACACCATATATTTT
-	TRBV9	TRBJ2-1	-	CASSAHPTGRISYNEQFF	TGTGCCAGCAGCGCGCACCCTACTGGGCGTATCTCCTACAATGAGCAGTTCTTC
TRBD1	TRBV19	TRBJ1-5	-	CASSTTGSNQPQHF	TGTGCCAGTAGTACGACAGGGAGCAATCAGCCCCAGCATTTT
-	TRBV10-3	TRBJ2-1	-	CAISGIASSYNEQFF	TGTGCCATCAGTGGAATAGCGAGCTCCTACAATGAGCAGTTCTTC
-	TRBV20-1	TRBJ1-1	-	CSVTDPNEAFF	TGCAGTGTAACGGACCCCAATGAAGCTTTCTTT
TRBD1	TRBV15	TRBJ1-2	-	CATSNAGGSNYGYTF	TGTGCCACCAGCAATGCAGGGGGCTCGAACTATGGCTACACCTTC
TRBD2	TRBV7-8	TRBJ2-3	-	CASSLAIRGDSTDTQYF	TGTGCCAGCAGCTTAGCCATTCGGGGGGATAGCACAGATACGCAGTATTTT
-	TRBV5-1	TRBJ1-1	-	CASSSKITGNTEAFF	TGCGCCAGCAGCTCAAAAATTACAGGGAACACTGAAGCTTTCTTT
-	TRBV5-1	TRBJ2-3	-	CASSLVMGRIGTDTQYF	TGCGCCAGCAGCTTGGTGATGGGGAGAATTGGAACAGATACGCAGTATTTT
-	TRBV18	TRBJ1-4	-	CASSRRPNSATNEKLFF	TGTGCCAGCTCACGACGACCAAACAGTGCAACTAATGAAAAACTGTTTTTT
-	TRBV7-9	TRBJ2-5	-	CASSQMGGEETQYF	TGTGCCAGCAGCCAGATGGGCGGAGAAGAGACCCAGTACTTC
-	TRBV7-8	TRBJ2-7	few	CASAPPVPGEQYF	TGTGCCAGCGCGCCCCCAGTCCCTGGGGAGCAGTACTTC
TRBD2	TRBV5-1	TRBJ2-5	-	CASSLAPASGETQYF	TGCGCCAGCAGCTTGGCCCCGGCTAGCGGAGAGACCCAGTACTTC
-	TRBV19	TRBJ1-3	-	CASRELAGNTIYF	TGTGCCAGTAGGGAATTAGCTGGAAACACCATATATTTT
-	TRBV18	TRBJ1-3	-	CASSNRENTIYF	TGTGCCAGCTCAAACAGGGAGAACACCATATATTTT
TRBD1	TRBV9	TRBJ2-3	-	CASRGDRGSRDTQYF	TGTGCCAGCAGAGGGGACAGGGGGTCGAGAGATACGCAGTATTTT
TRBD1	TRBV11-2	TRBJ2-7	-	CASSLGGDREVEQYF	TGTGCCAGCAGCTTAGGAGGGGACAGGGAAGTCGAGCAGTACTTC
-	TRBV18	TRBJ1-1	-	CASSPGALNTEAFF	TGTGCCAGCTCACCAGGGGCTCTGAACACTGAAGCTTTCTTT
TRBD1	TRBV19	TRBJ1-2	-	CASSSAGGLNGYTF	TGTGCCAGTAGTTCGGCAGGGGGCCTTAATGGCTACACCTTC
TRBD1	TRBV28	TRBJ2-6	-	CASPRTGGRPSSGANVLTF	TGTGCCAGTCCGCGGACAGGGGGTCGCCCCTCCTCTGGGGCCAACGTCCTGACTTTC
TRBD2	TRBV29-1	TRBJ2-7	-	CSVGGLAGAYEQYF	TGCAGCGTGGGGGGACTAGCGGGAGCCTACGAGCAGTACTTC
-	TRBV28	TRBJ2-2	-	CATTGQLNTGELFF	TGTGCCACCACGGGACAACTGAACACCGGGGAGCTGTTTTTT
-	TRBV5-3	TRBJ1-5	-	CARSPEELASPRETKRYSNQPQHF	TGTGCCAGAAGCCCCGAAGAGTTGGCTTCCCCTCGGGAGACGAAAAGATATAGCAATCAGCCCCAGCATTTT
TRBD2	TRBV27	TRBJ2-7	once	CASRTTSGALGQYF	TGTGCCAGCAGGACGACTAGCGGGGCCCTTGGGCAGTACTTC
-	TRBV28	TRBJ1-5	once	CASSSGQRGNQPQHF	TGTGCCAGCAGTTCCGGACAGAGGGGCAATCAGCCCCAGCATTTT
-	TRBV9	TRBJ2-1	-	CASSPDRNNEQFF	TGTGCCAGCTCCCCTGACAGAAACAATGAGCAGTTCTTC